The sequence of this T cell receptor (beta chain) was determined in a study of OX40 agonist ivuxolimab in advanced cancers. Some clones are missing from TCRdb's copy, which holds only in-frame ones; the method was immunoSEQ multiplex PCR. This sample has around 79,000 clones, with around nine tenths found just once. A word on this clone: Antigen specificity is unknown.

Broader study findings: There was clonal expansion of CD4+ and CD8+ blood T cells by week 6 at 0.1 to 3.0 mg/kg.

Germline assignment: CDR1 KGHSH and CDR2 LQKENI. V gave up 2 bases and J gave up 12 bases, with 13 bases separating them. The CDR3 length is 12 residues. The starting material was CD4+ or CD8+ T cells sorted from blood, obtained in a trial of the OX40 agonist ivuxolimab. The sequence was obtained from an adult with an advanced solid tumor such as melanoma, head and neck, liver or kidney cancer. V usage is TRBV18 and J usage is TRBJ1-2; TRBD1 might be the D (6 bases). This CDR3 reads CASSPSGDKNTF. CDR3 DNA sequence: TGTGCCAGCTCACCATCCGGGGACAAAAACACCTTC.